The sequence of this T cell receptor beta chain was determined in a study of blood T cell repertoires in COVID-19. Study-level information: Acute and convalescent COVID-19 samples came from the United States, Italy and Spain. The cDNA or gDNA used as material had been derived from T cells, B-cell-depleted T cells, or PBMCs.

The CDR3 has 15 residues. The V and J ends lost 5 bases and 8 bases, in that order; junction bases with no gene match: 4. Germline assignment: CDR1 SGHNT and CDR2 YENEEA. In the original workflow: Quantification of nucleated cells was approximated via reference gene primer amplification. Sequencing was performed with immunoSEQ multiplex PCR; in TCRdb, only in-frame clones are kept and a portion is missing. The D gene and trimming were derived from the DNA, and the V and J assignments and clone size from that table. The repertoire holds some 100,000 clones, with nearly 90% as singletons. The gene calls are TRBV11-3 and TRBJ2-2; the match to TRBD2 covers 14 bases. Sequenced material: peripheral blood. This sequence was found in a woman aged 60-70 years with acute or convalescent COVID-19. The CDR3 spells CASSPGLAGGGELFF. The CDR3 DNA reads TGTGCCAGCAGCCCCGGACTAGCGGGAGGTGGGGAGCTGTTTTTT. Drawing the rest from reference TRBV11-3 and TRBJ2-2, the complete variable domain is EAGVVQSPRYKIIEKKQPVAFWCNPISGHNTLYWYLQNLGQGPELLIRYENEEAVDDSQLPKDRFSAERLKGVDSTLKIQPAELGDSAVYLCASSPGLAGGGELFFGEGSRLTVL.